These T cell receptor beta chains were read from a single sample in a study of cytomegalovirus exposure and HLA in healthy donors. Generated by immunoSEQ multiplex PCR, the TCRdb table keeps only in-frame clones and is missing some. This table holds fewer than 100,000 clones, about 78% found once. The sequencing sample was made of PBMCs. The receptors shown here come from a male donor in good health and CMV-seronegative. The CDR3 runs from the conserved cysteine through the conserved F or W. Each record gives: clone size, J gene, D gene, V gene, CDR3 DNA, CDR3 protein. D genes are given only for firm matches. Clone sizes are given selectively: once, few, many, or a class where the clone is expanded.

once	TRBJ2-5	TRBD2	TRBV9	TGTGCCAGCAGCCCTCAGGGACTAGATTTGGAGACCCAGTACTTC	CASSPQGLDLETQYF
-	TRBJ2-5	TRBD1	TRBV6-1	TGTGCCAGCAGTGAATTCCAGGGGGCATTAGAGACCCAGTACTTC	CASSEFQGALETQYF
-	TRBJ1-1	-	TRBV10-3	TGTGCCGCCACAGGGCAGGGATTGAACACTGAAGCTTTCTTT	CAATGQGLNTEAFF
-	TRBJ1-5	TRBD1	TRBV15	TGTGCCACCAGCAGAGATATCCGACAGGGAACTCAGCCCCAGCATTTT	CATSRDIRQGTQPQHF
-	TRBJ1-2	TRBD1	TRBV19	TGTGCCAGTAGTATTGACAGGGGGCATTACACCTTC	CASSIDRGHYTF
few	TRBJ2-2	TRBD2	TRBV9	TGTGCCAGCAGCGTAGAGGGTAGCGGGGGGCCGGGCACCGGGGAGCTGTTTTTT	CASSVEGSGGPGTGELFF
-	TRBJ1-1	TRBD1	TRBV29-1	TGCAGCGTCAGACAGGGCCCTGAAGCTTTCTTT	CSVRQGPEAFF
-	TRBJ1-3	-	TRBV6-1	TGTGTCAGCAGTGAAGTTGCAGGGCCCTTCTTCTCTGGAAACACCATATATTTT	CVSSEVAGPFFSGNTIYF
-	TRBJ2-1	TRBD1	TRBV29-1	TGCAGCGTGCCGGGACAGGGGGGCAATGAGCAGTTCTTC	CSVPGQGGNEQFF
once	TRBJ2-1	TRBD2	TRBV5-1	TGCGCCAGCAGCACTCGACTAGCGGAATACAATGAGCAGTTCTTC	CASSTRLAEYNEQFF
-	TRBJ1-3	-	TRBV9	TGTGCCAGCAGCGTGCAGGGGAATTCTGGAAACACCATATATTTT	CASSVQGNSGNTIYF
-	TRBJ1-4	-	TRBV7-2	TGTGCCAGCAGCTTAGTCGGGCAGGGGAATGAAAAACTGTTTTTT	CASSLVGQGNEKLFF
-	TRBJ2-2	TRBD2	TRBV27	TGTGCCAGCAGTCGAGACGTCCCCCGACTAGCAGCGAACACCGGGGAGCTGTTTTTT	CASSRDVPRLAANTGELFF
-	TRBJ2-5	-	TRBV7-8	TGTGCCAGCAGCTTAGCTCTAGCAACGTACTTC	CASSLALATYF
-	TRBJ1-1	-	TRBV5-5	TGTGCCAGCAGCTTTTCAGGGAGGATTGAAGCTTTCTTT	CASSFSGRIEAFF
-	TRBJ2-5	TRBD2	TRBV7-9	TGTGCCAGCAGCTTTCAGGGAGGGCGGGAGACCCAGTACTTC	CASSFQGGRETQYF
-	TRBJ1-2	-	TRBV6-6	TGTGCCAGCAGTTACTCGCCTAGTTGGGGCTACACCTTC	CASSYSPSWGYTF
-	TRBJ2-7	TRBD2	TRBV23-1	TGCGCCAGCAGTCAATCGCAGACTAGCGGGTATTGGGGGATTTACGAGCAGTACTTC	CASSQSQTSGYWGIYEQYF
-	TRBJ2-3	-	TRBV7-9	TGTGCCAGCAGCTTAGGTCAGTCTAGCACAGATACGCAGTATTTT	CASSLGQSSTDTQYF
-	TRBJ2-7	TRBD1	TRBV6-5	TGTGCCAGCAAGAAGCCCGGGACAGAGGTGCAGTACTTC	CASKKPGTEVQYF
-	TRBJ2-3	TRBD2	TRBV9	TGTGCCAGCAGCCAAGGACTAGCGACCCAGCGCACAGATACGCAGTATTTT	CASSQGLATQRTDTQYF
-	TRBJ1-2	TRBD1	TRBV19	TGTGCCAGTAGTACACACTGGACAGGCGGTCCCTATGGCTACACCTTC	CASSTHWTGGPYGYTF
-	TRBJ2-2	TRBD2	TRBV11-2	TGTGCCAGCAGCCCCAGCGGGGTCACCGGGGAGCTGTTTTTT	CASSPSGVTGELFF
-	TRBJ2-1	-	TRBV30	TGTGCCTGGAGTAGCCAGGGTTACAATGAGCAGTTCTTC	CAWSSQGYNEQFF
-	TRBJ2-7	TRBD1	TRBV7-8	TGTGCCAGCAGCTTAGCCGACCGGACAGGGGACGAGCAGTACTTC	CASSLADRTGDEQYF
-	TRBJ2-1	-	TRBV9	TGTGCCAGCAGCCCGCCGGCGGGGCCCAAGCAGTTCTTC	CASSPPAGPKQFF
-	TRBJ1-1	TRBD1	TRBV5-1	TGCGCCAGCAGCTTAGGGGGCGCCGGCACTGAAGCTTTCTTT	CASSLGGAGTEAFF
-	TRBJ2-7	TRBD2	TRBV6-6	TGTGCCAGCGGGCGGGGACTAGCGGATTACGAGCAGTACTTC	CASGRGLADYEQYF
-	TRBJ2-7	TRBD1	TRBV5-1	TGCGCCAGCAGCTTGACAGGGGACTACGAGCAGTACTTC	CASSLTGDYEQYF
-	TRBJ2-1	-	TRBV2	TGTGCCAGCAGTGATCCCCGGGAGAGATCCTACAATGAGCAGTTCTTC	CASSDPRERSYNEQFF
-	TRBJ1-2	-	TRBV28	TGTGCCAGCAGTTTATCTAGTCCGGTAGCGGGTGGGGGTAGCTACACCTTC	CASSLSSPVAGGGSYTF
-	TRBJ2-5	TRBD2	TRBV27	TGTGCCAGCAGTCTTAGCGGGGGGGCTAATTTTAGAGAGACCCAGTACTTC	CASSLSGGANFRETQYF
few	TRBJ1-2	-	TRBV21-1	TGTGCCAGCAGCAAAACAGACAGGCCACTCATCTATGGCTACCCCTTC	CASSKTDRPLIYGYPF
-	TRBJ1-1	-	TRBV7-2	TGTGCCAGCAGCTTAACAGCACAAAACACTGAAGCTTTCTTT	CASSLTAQNTEAFF
-	TRBJ2-7	TRBD2	TRBV2	TGTGCCAGCAGCGGGGGACTAGCGGGAGGGCCCTACGAGCAGTACTTC	CASSGGLAGGPYEQYF
-	TRBJ2-3	TRBD2	TRBV5-6	TGTGCCAGCTGGCGGAGCGGGAGTCCAGATACGCAGTATTTT	CASWRSGSPDTQYF
-	TRBJ2-3	TRBD1	TRBV27	TGTGCCAGCACTCCTTGGGGACAGAGCACAGATACGCAGTATTTT	CASTPWGQSTDTQYF
once	TRBJ1-2	-	TRBV19	TGTGCCAGTGGGTTGGGGGGCTATGGCTACACCTTC	CASGLGGYGYTF
once	TRBJ2-1	-	TRBV10-2	TGCGCCAGCAGTGAGACTATGAGGACAGTGTCGATCTTC	CASSETMRTVSIF
-	TRBJ1-2	TRBD1	TRBV28	TGTGCCACCGGGGGGAGCAGGGGGCCTAATGGCTACACCTTC	CATGGSRGPNGYTF
few	TRBJ1-1	-	TRBV5-1	TGCGCCAGCAGCTTTTTAACCCAGGACAGTGGCCCTTTCTTT	CASSFLTQDSGPFF
-	TRBJ1-4	-	TRBV18	TGTGCCAGCTCACCTAGTTCGACAGCGGGTAATGAAAAACTGTTTTTT	CASSPSSTAGNEKLFF
-	TRBJ2-2	-	TRBV7-9	TGTGCCAGCAGCTTACTGCGTGAAAACACCGGGGAGCTGTTTTTT	CASSLLRENTGELFF
-	TRBJ2-2	-	TRBV28	TGTGCCAGCAGTTTAATCGACACGGGGGAGCTGTTTTTT	CASSLIDTGELFF
few	TRBJ1-3	TRBD1	TRBV10-2	TGCGCCAGCAGCGTGGACAGGCCCTCTGGAAACACCATATATTTT	CASSVDRPSGNTIYF
-	TRBJ1-1	TRBD1	TRBV5-1	TGCGCCAGCAGCCTGGGACAGTCCAACACTGAAGCTTTCTTT	CASSLGQSNTEAFF
-	TRBJ2-3	-	TRBV19	TGTGCCAGTAGTATAGTGGGACACCTCTCCCCCACAGATACGCAGTATTTT	CASSIVGHLSPTDTQYF
few	TRBJ2-1	-	TRBV5-1	TGCGCCAGCAGTCCAGGGCTTAACTACAATGAGCAGTTCTTC	CASSPGLNYNEQFF
-	TRBJ2-6	-	TRBV4-3	TGCGCCAGCAGCCAAGGGGCTCAGGGGTCTGGGGCCAACGTCCTGACTTTC	CASSQGAQGSGANVLTF
-	TRBJ1-2	TRBD1	TRBV28	TGTGCCAGCAGTTCACCCGGGACAGGGCACTATGGCTACACCTTC	CASSSPGTGHYGYTF
-	TRBJ2-7	TRBD2	TRBV6-1	TGTGCCAGCAGTGAAACATTGGGGGGAGGGCCTCTATACTACGAGCAGTACTTC	CASSETLGGGPLYYEQYF
once	TRBJ2-7	-	TRBV5-1	TGCGCCAGCAGCTTGGAAGTTGGGACAACTTACGAGCAGTACTTC	CASSLEVGTTYEQYF
-	TRBJ2-5	-	TRBV5-1	TGCGCCAGCAGCTTCGGGGGAGAAGAGACCCAGTACTTC	CASSFGGEETQYF
-	TRBJ1-4	TRBD1	TRBV28	TGTGCCAGCAGTTCCCCTGGGACAGGGGTTGAAAAACTGTTTTTT	CASSSPGTGVEKLFF
-	TRBJ1-4	TRBD1	TRBV28	TGTGCCAGCAGCCTGACAGGGTATAATGAAAAACTGTTTTTT	CASSLTGYNEKLFF